This T cell receptor beta chain originates from a study of Ad26.COV2.S vaccination and SARS-CoV-2 variants. Turning to the study itself: Once, or twice with 56 days between doses, Ad26.COV2.S was given intramuscularly.

Sequenced by immunoSEQ multiplex PCR; TCRdb stores in-frame clones only, minus some. Of hundreds of thousands of clones listed, 87% are singletons. The V and J ends lost 8 bases and 4 bases respectively, with 14 bases between them. The germline gives CDR1 MNHNY, CDR2 SVGAGI (reference sequence). This CDR3 contains 14 residues. This clone has only one observation. Treatment indicated: 19 received Ad26.COV2.S at low or high dose, single or two shots; five or six received placebo; per-sample allocation not given. Day 63 after the first vaccine or placebo injection was the time point for sampling. Material: peripheral blood, obtained in a trial of Ad26.COV2.S vaccine versus placebo. The chain links TRBV6-6 to TRBJ2-2; the D is unclear. The clonotype comes from a person aged 18-60 years who received the Ad26.COV2.S COVID-19 vaccine or a placebo. DNA of the CDR3: TGTGCCAGCGCCCCGTCTCGGGTCACCGGGGAGCTGTTTTTT. Translated: CASAPSRVTGELFF.